This entry is about one TCR beta chain. The target antigen is unknown. Sorting based on CD45RO/CCR7/CD25/CD127/CD95/CD27 separated CD4+ naive, central memory, regulatory and stem cell-like memory cells. Once sorted, every population was more than 98% pure. The data belong to a study of beta chain features in type 1 diabetes. Study context: Sorted cells from all samples, numbering 107,917,701, were examined. The study's findings and limits: Across patients, naive, central memory and Treg TCRB repertoires exhibited apparently greater similarity than was observed across healthy donors.

Every isolated RNA sample was fully reverse transcribed, so sequencing captured expressed TCRB transcripts. Here immunoSEQ multiplex PCR was the method, and the copy in TCRdb shows in-frame clones only, minus some. The table has fewer than 900,000 clones, 15% to 20% seen once. CDR3 size: 12 residues. The V end was cut by 7 bases, the J end by 9 bases, with 13 bases between. From germline, CDR1 is MNHEY and CDR2 SVGAGI. The rearrangement links TRBV6-5 to TRBJ2-1; D unclear. The sequencing input was naive CD4+ T cells from blood. The TCR was taken from a woman younger than 30 in good health. In nucleotides, the CDR3 is TGTGCCAGCACCTCCCTTGTGGGTGAGCAGTTCTTC. Translated, it gives CASTSLVGEQFF.